The T cell receptor (beta chain) described here comes from a study of early T cells in non-severe SARS-CoV-2 infection (dated by TCRdb to the early 2020s). Context from the whole study: TCR sequencing used bulk RNA from unsorted whole blood, so alpha and beta chains could not be paired. What the work shows at the level of the full study, not this receptor alone: VDJdb matching was skewed toward anti-spike CD8 responses, so virus-specific expansions were likely underestimated and private and CD4 specificities were missed.

From the cysteine up to the phenylalanine, the CDR3 has a length of 12 residues. The retained sequence is limited to the CDR3, 36 bases, with the frame set at the first base. Trimming leaves V shorter by 4 bases and J shorter by 5 bases, with the junction holding 2 bases beyond the gene matches. The germline V gene yields MGHDK for CDR1 and SYGVNS for CDR2. Set within a cohort of healthcare workers in London, UK, this nested case-control study involved weekly PCR testing of nasopharyngeal swabs along with blood sampling. Healthcare workers were recruited between 23 and 31 March 2020, during the week of the UK lockdown, and were followed weekly for up to roughly 15 weeks. This clonotype has at least ten counts. Its antigen has not been determined. Base qualities are not provided; no much larger clone lies one nucleotide away. Receptors were amplified or captured by 5' RACE. TCRdb shows the sequencer as NextSeq 500. Unique molecular identifiers were attached to individual cDNA molecules in the TCR library protocol so that sequencing error and PCR bias could be corrected. TCR alpha and beta chains were both sequenced, and the abundances of alpha and beta sequences in each sample were closely correlated with each other. As for the original processing: V gene, J gene and CDR3 annotation of TCR sequences was performed with Decombinator V4. Expanded TCRs were defined as changing significantly between any two time points under a Poisson model with p below 0.0001. TCR abundances were normalised to the total number of TCRs sequenced in each sample and reported as counts per million. TRAV1-2 paired with TRAJ12, TRAJ20 or TRAJ33 defined MAIT TCRs, while TRAV10 paired with TRAJ18 defined iNKT TCRs. A search of VDJdb, accessed on 1 November 2021, was run for TCRs annotated to CMV, EBV and SARS-CoV-2, with TCRs annotated for multiple antigens excluded. TCRdb passed the public sequencing reads through fastp at Q25 and MiXCR, retaining productive beta sequences. All rows with the same CDR3 protein become a single entry with the most common DNA and genes. The V and J calls and clone size are TCRdb's, not the authors'. The sample contains roughly 81,000 distinct CDR3 sequences, 5% to 7% of them found a single time. 7.8% of the sample is held by the ten biggest clonotypes.

Sequenced input: whole blood. The chain employs TRBV25-1 and TRBJ2-7, with 7 junctional bases fitting TRBD1. The clonotype was recovered from an adult who was a healthcare worker with PCR-confirmed SARS-CoV-2 infection or an uninfected control (not recorded which). The nucleotide sequence reads TGTGCCAGCAGTGGACAGGGTGACGAGCAGTACTTC. Translation gives CASSGQGDEQYF.